The 12 T cell receptor beta chains listed next were all sequenced from one sample in a study of shared clonotypes between healthy human individuals (dated by TCRdb to about 2020). The library came from the immunoSEQ multiplex PCR assay. TCRdb provides this immuneACCESS table in a form limited to in-frame rearrangements. Some clones are lacking; in checked studies, under half of them reflect an unresolved V gene, and why the rest are absent is not known. Counted in this sample were 900,000 to 1,200,000 clones; around three quarters of them appeared once. The top ten constitute 0.55% to 0.7% of the sample. The sequenced sample consisted of memory CD4+ T cells from PBMCs. The label giving this sample's cell subset or site can be read as: CD45RA-negative fraction. Receptors were obtained from a man aged 18 to 29 in good health. Some clones in this sample may be carry-over from other donors' samples.

The chain links TRBV14 to TRBJ2-7, with TRBD1 matching over 7 bases. The germline CDR1 and CDR2 sequences are SGHDN and FVKESK. This CDR3 has 16 amino acids. The ends lost 5 bases at V and 2 bases at J; junction bases unmatched: 12. CDR3 DNA: TGTGCCAGCAGCTCTACGACAGGGTCTGTCGCCTACGAGCAGTACTTC. Amino acids: CASSSTTGSVAYEQYF.

The chain recombines TRBV28 with TRBJ1-5; no firm D call. This CDR3 spans 15 amino acids. Germline CDR1 and CDR2: MDHEN and SYDVKM. Deletions cut 8 bases from V and 0 bases from J, with 14 bases between. Here the CDR3 DNA reads TGTGCCAGCTCGAACAGACCCTATAGCAATCAGCCCCAGCATTTT. It encodes CASSNRPYSNQPQHF. Complete variable domain (other parts from reference TRBV28 and TRBJ1-5): DVKVTQSSRYLVKRTGEKVFLECVQDMDHENMFWYRQDPGLGLRLIYFSYDVKMKEKGDIPEGYSVSREKKERFSLILESASTNQTSMYLCASSNRPYSNQPQHFGDGTRLSIL.

The chain has TRBV5-1 and TRBJ1-1, with 8 bases lining up with TRBD1. The CDR3 is 15 residues long. Germline loops: CDR1 SGHRS, CDR2 YFSETQ. With V trimmed by 4 bases and J by 1 base, 6 bases remained unmatched. This CDR3 is CASSGSGGANTEAFF. CDR3 nucleotides: TGCGCCAGCAGCGGCTCAGGGGGCGCGAACACTGAAGCTTTCTTT.

The V gene is TRBV29-1, the J gene TRBJ2-1; 8 positions agree with TRBD1. This CDR3 has 12 residues. Unmatched junction bases numbered 3, after V lost 3 bases and J lost 8 bases. Germline CDR1 and CDR2: SQVTM and ANQGSEA. In nucleotides, the CDR3 is TGCAGCGTTGACCCAGGGGGCGATGAGCAGTTCTTC. Translated, it gives CSVDPGGDEQFF.

This clone has just one count. The V and J genes are TRBV5-4 and TRBJ2-7; 10 bases are a match to TRBD1. The CDR3 consists of 15 residues. Germline V CDR1 and CDR2: SGHNT, YYREEE (reference sequence). V lost 4 bases, J lost 3 bases, and 7 bases stayed unmatched. The CDR3 spells CASSPAGTGDYEQYF. CDR3 in DNA: TGTGCCAGCAGCCCGGCCGGGACAGGGGACTACGAGCAGTACTTC.

This chain uses TRBV7-2 with TRBJ2-5, with D possibly being TRBD2 (5 bases). V shed 5 bases and J shed 5 bases, with 21 bases lying between them. The CDR3 sequence is 16 residues long. Germline V gene lookup returns CDR1 SGHTA and CDR2 FQGNSA. CDR3 in DNA: TGTGCCAGCAGCCGGGGTGGCGGGCGAATCACGGAGACCCAGTACTTC. This sequence encodes CASSRGGGRITETQYF.

This clone was found once. This chain links TRBV5-1 with TRBJ1-1; TRBD1 aligns across 9 bases. Unmatched junction bases numbered 17, after V lost 5 bases and J lost 3 bases. Germline assignment: CDR1 SGHRS and CDR2 YFSETQ. This CDR3 spans 18 amino acids. CDR3 nucleotides: TGCGCCAGCAGAGGCCCCGGGACAGGGTCCGTCGTGGACACTGAAGCTTTCTTT. Residues: CASRGPGTGSVVDTEAFF.

The rearrangement uses TRBV28 and TRBJ1-2; TRBD1 matches at 7 bases. Per the germline V gene, CDR1 is MDHEN and CDR2 is SYDVKM. V shed 2 bases, J shed 4 bases, and the junction held 4 bases outside the gene matches. The CDR3 is made up of 14 amino acids. The CDR3 region has the DNA TGTGCCAGCAGTTTACGGACAGGCATCTATGGCTACACCTTC. It yields the protein CASSLRTGIYGYTF.

Remarks on this clone: The same CDR3 is also encoded by other DNA sequences in this sample. The genes are TRBV7-2 and TRBJ2-3; D gene uncertain. Germline values: CDR1 SGHTA, CDR2 FQGNSA. Trimming took 3 bases from V and 2 from J, leaving 9 bases between them. The CDR3 is 14 residues long. In DNA, the CDR3 is TGTGCCAGCAGCTTCTCTAGGGACACAGATACGCAGTATTTT. Its translation: CASSFSRDTDTQYF.

J is TRBJ2-1 and V is TRBV5-1, with 11 nucleotides matching TRBD2. CDR1 is SGHRS, CDR2 YFSETQ, per germline. V lost 2 bases to trimming and J lost 3 bases; unmatched junction nucleotides: 7. The CDR3 length is 17 residues. CDR3 region: CASSFLSGRANYNEQFF. In DNA form, the CDR3 reads TGCGCCAGCAGCTTCCTTAGCGGGAGGGCAAACTACAATGAGCAGTTCTTC.

The J gene is TRBJ2-3, the V gene TRBV6-5; no reliable D call. V lost 2 bases, J lost 4 bases, and 7 bases lay in between. CDR1 is MNHEY and CDR2 is SVGAGI in the germline V gene. The CDR3 is 13 amino acids. The CDR3 loop is CASSYEAADTQYF. The DNA of the CDR3 is TGTGCCAGCAGTTACGAGGCTGCAGATACGCAGTATTTT.

The gene calls are TRBV18 and TRBJ2-4; D might be TRBD2 (5 bases). Germline values: CDR1 KGHSH, CDR2 LQKENI. V dropped 2 bases and J dropped 5 bases, with 10 bases sitting between them. This CDR3 has 14 amino acids. CDR3 region: CASSPTISENIQYF. The DNA of the CDR3 is TGTGCCAGCTCACCAACTATTAGCGAAAACATTCAGTACTTC.